The TCR beta chain under discussion was sequenced for a study of blood T cells in healthy people across ages. Germline lookup yields CDR1 MNHEY and CDR2 SVGAGI. Germline trimming cut 4 bases from V and 12 bases from J; bases unmatched to any gene: 17. This CDR3 spans 18 amino acids. A sample-barcoded 5' primer and a J-beta primer mix were used in a second PCR of roughly 7 to 11 cycles. TCRdb independently ran MiXCR on the 5' RACE reads; one entry per CDR3 protein. The data hold fewer than 800,000 distinct CDR3 sequences, with approximately 25% observed a single time. This same sample was also part of a study on T cells of mothers and their children.

The chain joins TRBV6-5 to TRBJ2-1; 14 nucleotides line up with TRBD2. The receptor was derived from a boy aged 10-17 years in good health. Sample: blood. CDR3 nucleotides: TGTGCCAGCAGTTTCTCCGCCCGACTAGCGGGAGGGCCATTTAGGCAGTTCTTC. Its protein is CASSFSARLAGGPFRQFF.